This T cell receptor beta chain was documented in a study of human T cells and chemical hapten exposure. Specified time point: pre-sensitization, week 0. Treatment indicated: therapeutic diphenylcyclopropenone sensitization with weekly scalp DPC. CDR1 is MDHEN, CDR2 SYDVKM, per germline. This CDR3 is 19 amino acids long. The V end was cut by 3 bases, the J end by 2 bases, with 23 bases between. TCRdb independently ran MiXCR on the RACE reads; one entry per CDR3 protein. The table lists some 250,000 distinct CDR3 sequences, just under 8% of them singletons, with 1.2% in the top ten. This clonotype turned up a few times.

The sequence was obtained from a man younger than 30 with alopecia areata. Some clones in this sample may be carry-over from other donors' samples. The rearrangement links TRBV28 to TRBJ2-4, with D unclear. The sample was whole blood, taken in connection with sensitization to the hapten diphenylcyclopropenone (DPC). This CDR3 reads CASSLDRTTRSLTKNIQYF. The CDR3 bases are TGTGCCAGCAGTTTGGACCGGACGACACGGAGTCTTACCAAAAACATTCAGTACTTC.